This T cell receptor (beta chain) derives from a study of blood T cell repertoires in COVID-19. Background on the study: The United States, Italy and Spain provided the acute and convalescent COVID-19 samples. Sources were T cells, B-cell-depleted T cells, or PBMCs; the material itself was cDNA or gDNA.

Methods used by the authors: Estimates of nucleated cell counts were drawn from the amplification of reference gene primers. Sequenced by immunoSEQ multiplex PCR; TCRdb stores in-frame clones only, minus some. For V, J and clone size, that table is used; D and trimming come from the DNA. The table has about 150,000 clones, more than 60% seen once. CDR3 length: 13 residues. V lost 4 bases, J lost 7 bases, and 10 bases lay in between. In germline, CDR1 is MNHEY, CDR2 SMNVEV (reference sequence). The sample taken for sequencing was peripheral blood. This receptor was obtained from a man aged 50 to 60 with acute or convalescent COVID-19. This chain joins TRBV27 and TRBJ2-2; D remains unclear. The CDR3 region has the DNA TGTGCCAGCAGTTCATACAGTGGCGGGGAGCTGTTTTTT. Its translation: CASSSYSGGELFF.